What follows describes a single T cell receptor beta chain. Sequenced by immunoSEQ multiplex PCR; TCRdb stores in-frame clones only, minus some. The sample contains 30,000 to 40,000 clones, approximately 97% of which appear only once. This specimen comes from a study of T cells in tuberculosis. Trimming cost V 3 bases and J 2 bases, with 7 bases left between them. CDR1 and CDR2 (germline): LNHDA, SQIVND (reference sequence). The CDR3 consists of 14 residues. The material sequenced was PBMCs. The V gene is TRBV19, the J gene TRBJ1-4; D call uncertain. The receptor's source is a donor between 10 and 35 years old with latent tuberculosis or without tuberculosis infection. In DNA form, the CDR3 reads TGTGCCAGTAGTATGGGAGGGACTAATGAAAAACTGTTTTTT. It encodes CASSMGGTNEKLFF.